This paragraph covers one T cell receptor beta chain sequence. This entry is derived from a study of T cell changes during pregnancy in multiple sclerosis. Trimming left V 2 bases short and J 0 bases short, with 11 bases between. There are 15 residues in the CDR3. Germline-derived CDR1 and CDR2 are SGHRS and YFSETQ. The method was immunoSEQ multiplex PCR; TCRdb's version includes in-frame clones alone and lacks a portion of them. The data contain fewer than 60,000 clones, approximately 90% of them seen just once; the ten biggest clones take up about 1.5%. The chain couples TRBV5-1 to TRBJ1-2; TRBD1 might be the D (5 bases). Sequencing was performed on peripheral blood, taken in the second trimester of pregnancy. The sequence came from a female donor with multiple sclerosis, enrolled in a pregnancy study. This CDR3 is CASSFGGVTNYGYTF. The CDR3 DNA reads TGCGCCAGCAGCTTCGGGGGGGTGACTAACTATGGCTACACCTTC.